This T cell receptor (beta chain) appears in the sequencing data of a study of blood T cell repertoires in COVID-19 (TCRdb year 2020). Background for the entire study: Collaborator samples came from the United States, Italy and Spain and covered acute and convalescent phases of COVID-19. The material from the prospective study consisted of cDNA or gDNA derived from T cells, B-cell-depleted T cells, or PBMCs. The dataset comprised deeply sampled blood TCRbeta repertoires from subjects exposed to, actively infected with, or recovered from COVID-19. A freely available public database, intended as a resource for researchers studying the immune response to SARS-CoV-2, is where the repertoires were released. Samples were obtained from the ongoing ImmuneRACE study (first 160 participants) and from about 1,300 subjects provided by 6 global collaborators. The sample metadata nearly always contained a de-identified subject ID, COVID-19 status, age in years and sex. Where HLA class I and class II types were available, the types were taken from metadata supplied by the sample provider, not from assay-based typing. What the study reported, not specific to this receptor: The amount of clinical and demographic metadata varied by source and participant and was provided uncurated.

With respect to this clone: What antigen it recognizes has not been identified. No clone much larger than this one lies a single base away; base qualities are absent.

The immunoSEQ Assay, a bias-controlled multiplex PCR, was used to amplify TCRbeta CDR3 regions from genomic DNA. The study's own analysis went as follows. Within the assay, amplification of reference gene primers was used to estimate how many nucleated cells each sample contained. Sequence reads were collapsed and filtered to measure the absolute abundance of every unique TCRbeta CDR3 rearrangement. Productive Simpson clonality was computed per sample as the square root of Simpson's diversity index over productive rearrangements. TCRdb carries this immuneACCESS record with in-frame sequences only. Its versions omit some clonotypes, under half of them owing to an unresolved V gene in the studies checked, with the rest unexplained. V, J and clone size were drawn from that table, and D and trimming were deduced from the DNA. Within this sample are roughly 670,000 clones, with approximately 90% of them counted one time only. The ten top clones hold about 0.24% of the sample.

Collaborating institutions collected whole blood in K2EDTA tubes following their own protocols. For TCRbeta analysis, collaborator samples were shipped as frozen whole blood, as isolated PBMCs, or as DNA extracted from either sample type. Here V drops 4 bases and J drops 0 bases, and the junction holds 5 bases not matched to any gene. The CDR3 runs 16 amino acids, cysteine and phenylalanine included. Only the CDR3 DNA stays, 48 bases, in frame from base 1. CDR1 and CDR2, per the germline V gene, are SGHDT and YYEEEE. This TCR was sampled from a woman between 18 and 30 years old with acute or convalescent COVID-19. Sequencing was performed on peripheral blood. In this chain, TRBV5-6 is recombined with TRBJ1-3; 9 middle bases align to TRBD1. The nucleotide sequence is TGTGCCAGCAGCCCGGACAGGGGCGACTCTGGAAACACCATATATTTT. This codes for CASSPDRGDSGNTIYF.